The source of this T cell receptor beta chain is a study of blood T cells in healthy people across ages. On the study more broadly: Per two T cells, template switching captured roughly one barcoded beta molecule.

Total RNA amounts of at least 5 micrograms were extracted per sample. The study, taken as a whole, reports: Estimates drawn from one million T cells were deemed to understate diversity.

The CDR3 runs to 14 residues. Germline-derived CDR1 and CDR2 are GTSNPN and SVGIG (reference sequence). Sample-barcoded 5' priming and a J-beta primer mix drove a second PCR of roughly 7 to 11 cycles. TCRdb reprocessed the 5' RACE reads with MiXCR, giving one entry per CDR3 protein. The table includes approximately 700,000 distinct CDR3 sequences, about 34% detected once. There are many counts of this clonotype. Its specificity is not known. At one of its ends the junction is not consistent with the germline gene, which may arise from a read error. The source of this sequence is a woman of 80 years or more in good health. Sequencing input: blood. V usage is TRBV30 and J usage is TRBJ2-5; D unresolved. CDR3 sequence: CAWSSTGPQKTQYF. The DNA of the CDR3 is TGTGCCTGGAGTTCGACCGGGCCCCAAAAGACCCAGTACTTC.